This T cell receptor beta chain emerged from a study of T-cell memory formation after mild COVID-19. cDNA libraries for TCR alpha and TCR beta, carrying sample barcodes and UMIs, came from 5'RACE with constant-segment primers. TCRdb ran MiXCR on the 5' RACE reads and lists one entry per CDR3 protein. The sample lists 470,000 or so distinct CDR3 sequences; approximately 18% were seen once. This CDR3 contains 14 residues. CDR1 and CDR2 from the germline V gene are SGHKS and YYEKEE (reference sequence). Trimming removed 0 bases from V and 7 bases from J, with 11 bases in between. This clonotype was seen many times.

The V call is TRBV5-5, the J call TRBJ2-1; D might be TRBD2 (5 bases). Sequencing used PBMCs or a T cell subset sorted from them (not recorded which). This TCR was recovered from a man in his late teens or twenties who had mild COVID-19 (a few samples of this study predate the infection). Cell type and time point are not known. The CDR3 is CASSLASDYNEQFF. DNA for the CDR3: TGTGCCAGCAGCTTGGCCTCAGACTATAATGAGCAGTTCTTC.